The 5 T cell receptor beta chains in this list originate from one sample, sequenced in a study of blood T cell repertoires in COVID-19. This table comes from immunoSEQ multiplex PCR, and its TCRdb copy is limited to in-frame clones, with some not included. Of 150,000 to 200,000 clones listed, roughly four fifths are singletons. Sequencing was carried out using peripheral blood. These receptors all stem from a human donor in a cohort sampled during active COVID-19.

This rearrangement joins TRBV10-3 to TRBJ2-1, with 11 bases aligning to TRBD2. The CDR3 is made up of 15 amino acids. After removal of 2 bases from V and 7 bases from J, the junction contained 4 bases not matched to a gene. Germline CDR1 ENHRY, CDR2 SYGVKD. CDR3 sequence reads: CAISEASSGRNEQFF. CDR3 nucleotides: TGTGCCATCAGTGAGGCGTCTAGCGGGAGGAATGAGCAGTTCTTC.

The table lists this clone with a count of one. The chain employs TRBV12-3 or TRBV12-4 and TRBJ2-7; TRBD1 agrees at 7 bases. V dropped 7 bases and J dropped 11; count of bases not matched to a gene: 11. This CDR3 contains 12 residues. CDR3 in DNA: TGTGCCAGCACTATCGGAAGGGGGCGAAAGTACTTC. Protein: CASTIGRGRKYF.

This rearrangement joins TRBV10-3 to TRBJ2-7, with D possibly matching TRBD2 (5 bases). The V end was cut by 3 bases, the J end by 3 bases, with 12 bases between. Germline V lookup: CDR1 ENHRY, CDR2 SYGVKD. This CDR3 spans 14 amino acids. CDR3: CAISDSSGYYEQYF. The CDR3 DNA sequence: TGTGCCATCAGTGACTCCTCGGGGTACTACGAGCAGTACTTC.

This chain uses TRBV7-9 with TRBJ1-6; 7 bases fit TRBD1. The CDR3 runs 15 residues. V was clipped by 5 bases and J by 6 bases; unmatched bases: 7. Germline values: CDR1 SEHNR, CDR2 FQNEAQ (reference sequence). The DNA for the CDR3 is TGTGCCAGCAGCGTACAGGGGAACGCTAATTCACCCCTCCACTTT. Translated, it gives CASSVQGNANSPLHF.

The rearrangement links TRBV3-1 (or the pseudogene TRBV3-2) to TRBJ1-2, with D perhaps TRBD1 (6 bases). The CDR3 runs 16 residues. Trimming took 0 bases from V and 6 from J, leaving 17 bases between them. CDR1 and CDR2 from the germline V gene are LGHDT and YNNKEL (reference sequence). The CDR3 DNA reads TGTGCCAGCAGCCAAGATCCTCGTGTAGGGGGGGATGGCTACACCTTC. It is translated as CASSQDPRVGGDGYTF.